Included here is one TCR beta chain sequence, with context. Its antigen is undetermined. This entry comes from a study of cytomegalovirus exposure and HLA in healthy donors. Study context: It was reported in a later analysis that the same platform had been used for the 90 to 150 validation repertoires as for the 666 first-cohort repertoires.

The donors formed part of the approximately 120-subject validation cohort, distinct from the roughly 660-subject first cohort. TCRdb's copy holds only in-frame clones and misses some; the assay was immunoSEQ multiplex PCR. The sample has 200,000 to 250,000 clones, roughly 87% seen once. Study outcomes and limitations: There were three CMV-associated chains whose specificity for CMV antigens was confirmed in vitro. The authors enumerated 150 to 200 TCR beta chains as linked to cytomegalovirus.

The germline CDR1 and CDR2 sequences are SGHRS and YFSETQ. This CDR3 contains 16 residues. The ends lost 4 bases at V and 8 bases at J; junction bases unmatched: 12. This TCR derives from a man in his late teens or twenties in good health and CMV-seropositive. The gene calls are TRBV5-1 and TRBJ1-4, with 9 bases identical to TRBD1. The source material was PBMCs. The CDR3 region has the DNA TGCGCCAGCAGCCCATCGGGACAGGGTCGGGGGGAAAAACTGTTTTTT. Translation: CASSPSGQGRGEKLFF.